The 24 T cell receptor beta chains below come from one sample, sequenced in a study of blood T cell repertoires in COVID-19. The table came from immunoSEQ multiplex PCR; TCRdb's copy has only in-frame clones and leaves some out. The sample has approximately 250,000 clones, approximately 84% seen once. The sequencing input was peripheral blood. The receptors derive from a human donor in a cohort sampled during active COVID-19.

This rearrangement joins TRBV27 to TRBJ1-2; TRBD1 is a possible D gene (6 bases). The V gene lost 2 bases and the J gene lost 5 bases, with 15 bases spanning the gap. The CDR3 loop spans 15 amino acids. The germline V gene encodes CDR1 MNHEY and CDR2 SMNVEV (reference sequence). CDR3 region: CASSLDGGPPYGYTF. CDR3 nucleotides: TGTGCCAGCAGTTTAGATGGGGGCCCCCCGTATGGCTACACCTTC.

The genes are TRBV15 and TRBJ1-6, with a weak D call TRBD1 (5 bases). Trimming pared 0 bases from V and 7 bases from J, leaving 19 bases between. Germline values: CDR1 LNHNV, CDR2 YYDKDF (reference sequence). The CDR3 has 18 amino acids. The CDR3 here is CATSRDRQGKVGNSPLHF. The CDR3 region has the DNA TGTGCCACCAGCAGAGATCGTCAGGGTAAAGTCGGGAATTCACCCCTCCACTTT.

V and J are TRBV7-2 and TRBJ2-3; TRBD2 agrees at 7 bases. In germline, CDR1 is SGHTA, CDR2 FQGNSA. This CDR3 contains 15 residues. V was pared by 8 bases and J by 1 base, with 9 bases of the junction left unmatched. The CDR3 here is CASSFVGGGTDTQYF. The CDR3 DNA reads TGTGCCAGCTCCTTCGTGGGGGGGGGCACAGATACGCAGTATTTT.

This clone has a single count. The V and J genes are TRBV7-3 and TRBJ1-1; no firm D call. CDR1 is SGHTA, CDR2 FQGTGA, per germline. Trimming left V 5 bases short and J 1 base short, with 8 bases between. There are 13 residues in the CDR3. The CDR3, as DNA: TGTGCCAGCAGCGCCGCGGGGAACACTGAAGCTTTCTTT. It encodes CASSAAGNTEAFF.

The genes are TRBV10-1 and TRBJ1-1; D gene uncertain. With 3 bases removed from V and 2 bases from J, the gap between germline ends came to 7 bases. In germline, CDR1 is WNHNN, CDR2 SYGVQD (reference sequence). The CDR3 loop spans 13 amino acids. The CDR3 DNA sequence: TGCGCCAGCAGTGACTCTTCTAACACTGAAGCTTTCTTT. This gives the protein CASSDSSNTEAFF.

This clone has a single count. The chain is built from TRBV7-2 and TRBJ1-2; TRBD1 matches 10 bases. The CDR3 runs to 14 residues. Unmatched junction bases numbered 4, after V lost 5 bases and J lost 4 bases. CDR1 and CDR2 from the germline V gene are SGHTA and FQGNSA. The CDR3 DNA sequence: TGTGCCAGCAGCCGGGACAGGGGTTTCTATGGCTACACCTTC. Amino acid sequence: CASSRDRGFYGYTF.

This rearrangement joins TRBV15 to TRBJ2-7; the D gene is possibly TRBD2 (6 bases). The CDR3 is made up of 14 amino acids. Per the germline V gene, CDR1 is LNHNV and CDR2 is YYDKDF (reference sequence). V was shortened by 1 base and J by 3 bases, with 10 bases between the two germline ends. CDR3 coding DNA: TGTGCCACCAGCAGAGGTGGAGGGAGCTACGAGCAGTACTTC. This encodes CATSRGGGSYEQYF.

The rearrangement links TRBV18 to TRBJ1-5; 12 bases line up with TRBD1. This CDR3 region has 16 residues. V shed 3 bases, J shed 7 bases, and the junction held 7 bases outside the gene matches. Germline V gene data show CDR1 as KGHSH and CDR2 as LQKENI. This CDR3 is CASSPGTGGAEQPQHF. DNA of the CDR3: TGTGCCAGCTCACCGGGGACAGGGGGCGCGGAACAGCCCCAGCATTTT. Looking up the rest from reference TRBV18 and TRBJ1-5 gives the full variable domain: NAGVMQNPRHLVRRRGQEARLRCSPMKGHSHVYWYRQLPEEGLKFMVYLQKENIIDESGMPKERFSAEFPKEGPSILRIQQVVRGDSAAYFCASSPGTGGAEQPQHFGDGTRLSIL.

This clone occurred a few times. The chain carries TRBV9 and TRBJ1-2; perhaps TRBD1 as D (5 bases). V lost 3 bases and J 0 bases, leaving 12 bases between the germline ends. Germline CDR1 reads SGDLS; CDR2 reads YYNGEE. This CDR3 contains 15 residues. The CDR3, as DNA: TGTGCCAGCAGCGACCCAGGGATAGCTAACTATGGCTACACCTTC. Protein product: CASSDPGIANYGYTF.

The CDR3 DNA is TGTGCCAGCAGCCAAGACCTCTTTAAAAGGACTAGCGGCCTTAATACCTACGAGCAGTACTTC. Amino acids: CASSQDLFKRTSGLNTYEQYF. The J gene is TRBJ2-7, the V gene TRBV3-1 (or the pseudogene TRBV3-2); 10 bases are shared with TRBD2. Trimming cost V 0 bases and J 2 bases; bases outside gene matches: 19. This CDR3 region has 21 residues. CDR1 and CDR2 (germline): LGHDT, YNNKEL (reference sequence).

The chain recombines TRBV18 with TRBJ2-3; no clear D. The CDR3 is 17 residues long. Germline assignment: CDR1 KGHSH and CDR2 LQKENI. V gave up 3 bases and J gave up 6 bases, with 22 bases separating them. The chain's CDR3 is CASSPPGGSMVTDTQYF. The CDR3 region has the DNA TGTGCCAGCTCACCCCCGGGTGGGTCTATGGTCACCGATACGCAGTATTTT.

The chain links TRBV29-1 to TRBJ1-2, with TRBD1 identical over 10 bases. This CDR3 is built from 13 residues. Trimming at V came to 6 bases and at J to 5 bases, leaving 6 bases not matched to a gene. Looked up from germline, CDR1 is SQVTM and CDR2 is ANQGSEA. Here the CDR3 reads CSVRQGATYGYTF. Here the CDR3 DNA reads TGCAGCGTCCGACAGGGGGCTACGTATGGCTACACCTTC.

The genes are TRBV5-6 and TRBJ2-7; 14 bases align to TRBD2. Per the germline V gene, CDR1 is SGHDT and CDR2 is YYEEEE. J gave up 3 bases and V 0 bases, and 11 bases lay outside the gene matches. The CDR3 spans 19 residues. CDR3 DNA: TGTGCCAGCAGCTTGGAGGCGGAGGGACTAGCGGGGGTTGGCTACGAGCAGTACTTC. Protein: CASSLEAEGLAGVGYEQYF.

The rearrangement links TRBV5-4 to TRBJ1-1; D is unclear. Germline CDR1 is SGHNT and CDR2 is YYREEE (reference sequence). The CDR3 loop spans 16 amino acids. V was trimmed by 1 base and J by 1 base, leaving 14 bases between them. CDR3 residues: CASSLLTGGPNTEAFF. CDR3 in DNA: TGTGCCAGCAGCTTGCTTACGGGAGGTCCGAACACTGAAGCTTTCTTT.

The chain carries TRBV12-5 and TRBJ2-1, with 9 bases identical to TRBD1. Germline values: CDR1 LGHNT, CDR2 FRNRAP. The CDR3 covers 15 residues. V lost 6 bases and J lost 4; bases outside the gene matches: 7. The DNA of the CDR3 is TGTGCTAGTGGGGAAGGGACAGGGAGTTACAATGAGCAGTTCTTC. Amino acid sequence: CASGEGTGSYNEQFF.

The gene calls are TRBV6-5 and TRBJ1-6, with 9 nucleotides matching TRBD1. Trimming at V came to 7 bases and at J to 8 bases, leaving 9 bases not matched to a gene. CDR3 length: 15 amino acids. Germline loops: CDR1 MNHEY, CDR2 SVGAGI. CDR3 bases: TGTGCCAGCAATGGGGACGGACAGGGGTATTCACCCCTCCACTTT. Amino acids: CASNGDGQGYSPLHF.

V usage is TRBV4-1 and J usage is TRBJ1-3; D unresolved. The CDR3 sequence is 16 residues long. Germline V gene data show CDR1 as MGHRA and CDR2 as YSYEKL. Trimming removed 0 bases from V and 2 bases from J, with 11 bases in between. For the CDR3, the DNA is TGCGCCAGCAGCCAAGATCGGCCCACAGCTGGAAACACCATATATTTT. As protein: CASSQDRPTAGNTIYF.

J is TRBJ2-3 and V is TRBV12-2; the DNA was not compared with TRBD1, the D call given in the table. TRBV12-2 is designated a pseudogene. The CDR3 totals 16 residues. The CDR3 DNA reads as TGTGCAAGTCGCTTATTAGGGGGCGCCGGCACAGATACGCAGTATTTT. Its protein product is CASRLLGGAGTDTQYF.

V is TRBV5-1 and J is TRBJ2-2; D remains ambiguous. Trimming stripped 4 bases from V and 5 bases from J, with 12 bases between. This CDR3 comprises 14 residues. CDR1 is SGHRS and CDR2 is YFSETQ in the germline V gene. Here the CDR3 DNA reads TGCGCCAGCAGCCCGATAGACACAACCGGGGAGCTGTTTTTT. Amino acid sequence: CASSPIDTTGELFF.

The J gene is TRBJ2-7, the V gene TRBV5-8; 7 nucleotides agree with TRBD2. The CDR3 has 14 residues. CDR1 is SGHTS, CDR2 YDEGEE, per germline. Germline trimming cut 4 bases from V and 6 bases from J; bases unmatched to any gene: 10. CDR3 in amino acids: CASSTTGGSLEQYF. In DNA form, the CDR3 reads TGTGCCAGCAGCACAACCGGGGGGAGCCTCGAGCAGTACTTC.

The genes are TRBV11-2 and TRBJ2-7, with 8 bases identical to TRBD1. This CDR3 has 15 residues. Germline CDR1 SGHAT, CDR2 FQNNGV. Trimming cost V 5 bases and J 3 bases; bases outside gene matches: 9. CDR3: CASSPTTGAYYEQYF. CDR3 coding DNA: TGTGCCAGCAGCCCAACGACAGGGGCTTACTACGAGCAGTACTTC.

The chain employs TRBV7-9 and TRBJ2-7, with 10 bases aligning to TRBD1. Trimming took 5 bases from V and 3 from J; bases not matched to a gene: 10. This CDR3 region has 16 residues. Germline CDR1 is SEHNR and CDR2 is FQNEAQ (reference sequence). The CDR3 reads CASSGGATGGFYEQYF. The CDR3 nucleotides are TGTGCCAGCAGCGGAGGGGCGACAGGGGGCTTCTACGAGCAGTACTTC.

This chain uses TRBV29-1 with TRBJ2-3, with TRBD1 as a possible D gene (6 bases). Germline values: CDR1 SQVTM, CDR2 ANQGSEA. Trimming stripped 0 bases from V and 8 bases from J, with 12 bases between. CDR3 length: 13 residues. Written as DNA, the CDR3 is TGCAGCGTTGAAGATGGGGGCGCCGGTACGCAGTATTTT. Protein sequence: CSVEDGGAGTQYF.

The V gene is TRBV7-9, the J gene TRBJ1-2; D may be TRBD1 (5 bases). The CDR3 loop spans 13 amino acids. Per the germline V gene, CDR1 is SEHNR and CDR2 is FQNEAQ (reference sequence). V was pared by 2 bases and J by 4 bases, with 8 bases between. The CDR3 region has the DNA TGTGCCAGCAGCTTACAGGGCAGCTATGGCTACACCTTC. Encoded protein: CASSLQGSYGYTF.